The T cell receptor beta chain under discussion was sequenced for a study of cytomegalovirus exposure and HLA in healthy donors. Regarding this clone: Its matching antigen is unknown.

Findings and caveats of the study: According to a later analysis, most TCR beta chains associated with CMV appeared HLA-restricted.

The trim removed 1 base at V and 6 bases at J, leaving 13 bases unmatched. Per germline, CDR1 MGHRA and CDR2 YSYEKL. The CDR3 totals 17 residues. The study ran its PCR with 60 Vbeta and 13 Jbeta primers. Clones were sequenced by immunoSEQ multiplex PCR, and TCRdb holds only the in-frame ones, with some missing. The sample carries around 150,000 clones, around 84% recorded once. Input material: PBMCs. The chain combines TRBV4-1 with TRBJ2-3; 7 bases fit TRBD2. The clonotype was recovered from a man between 18 and 35 years old in good health and CMV-seropositive. The CDR3 here is CASSQGLPGGPPDTQYF. CDR3 nucleotide sequence: TGCGCCAGCAGCCAAGGGCTTCCGGGGGGACCCCCCGATACGCAGTATTTT.